This section outlines one TCR beta chain sequence together with its context. Antigen unknown. This entry is derived from a study of cytomegalovirus exposure and HLA in healthy donors. Study-level results: The presence/absence work took it that sequencing depth was about the same across donors. Reports indicate that TCR beta sequences accurately predicted the HLA-A and HLA-B alleles of most subjects. In a later analysis, TCR beta V- and J-gene trimming showed a link to a missense DCLRE1C variant.

J gave up 4 bases and V 0 bases, and 2 bases lay outside the gene matches. This CDR3 is 14 amino acids long. The germline V gene encodes CDR1 LGHNT and CDR2 FRNRAP. Primers: 60 Vbeta forward and 13 Jbeta reverse. Method: immunoSEQ multiplex PCR; TCRdb's copy keeps in-frame clones and lacks some. The repertoire holds 160,000 or so clones, roughly 79% seen once, with more than 6% in the top ten. The sample comprised PBMCs. The V gene is TRBV12-5, the J gene TRBJ1-1; 7 positions match TRBD1. The clonotype was recovered from a woman aged 40-49 years in good health and CMV-seropositive. CDR3 in amino acids: CASGLVDRFTEAFF. The CDR3 nucleotides are TGTGCTAGTGGTTTGGTGGACAGGTTCACTGAAGCTTTCTTT.